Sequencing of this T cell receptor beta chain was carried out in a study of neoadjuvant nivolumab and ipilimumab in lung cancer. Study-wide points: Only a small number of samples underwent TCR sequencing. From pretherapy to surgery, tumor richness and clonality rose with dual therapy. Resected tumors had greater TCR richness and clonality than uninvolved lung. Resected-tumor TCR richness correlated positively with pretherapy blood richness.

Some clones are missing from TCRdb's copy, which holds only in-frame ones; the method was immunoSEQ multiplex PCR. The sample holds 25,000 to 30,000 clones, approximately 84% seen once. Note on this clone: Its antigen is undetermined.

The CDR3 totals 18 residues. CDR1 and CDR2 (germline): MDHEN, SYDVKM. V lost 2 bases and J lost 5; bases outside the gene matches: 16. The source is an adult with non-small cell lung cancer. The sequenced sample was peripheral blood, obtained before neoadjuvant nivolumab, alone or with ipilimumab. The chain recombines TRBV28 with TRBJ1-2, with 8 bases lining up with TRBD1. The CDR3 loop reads CASSLIGAGGDRNYGYTF. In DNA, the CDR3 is TGTGCCAGCAGTTTAATTGGGGCAGGGGGCGATCGGAATTATGGCTACACCTTC.